Listed here are 9 T cell receptor beta chains from one sample, sequenced in a study of cytomegalovirus exposure and HLA in healthy donors. The PCR contained 60 Vbeta and 13 Jbeta primers. The assay was immunoSEQ multiplex PCR, and TCRdb's table has in-frame clones only and misses some. The table records about 140,000 clones, under 80% of them present only once. Sequencing was carried out using PBMCs. These receptors all stem from a woman between 50 and 59 years old in good health and CMV-seropositive.

The chain links TRBV6-5 to TRBJ1-1; D not resolved. Trimming cost V 5 bases and J 0 bases, with 7 bases left between them. This CDR3 spans 13 amino acids. Germline V CDR1 and CDR2: MNHEY, SVGAGI. CDR3 in DNA: TGTGCCAGCAGTACTCAACTGAACACTGAAGCTTTCTTT. Encoded protein: CASSTQLNTEAFF.

CDR3 nucleotide sequence: TGTGCCAGCACCCTCCTAGGTAGGAACTATGGCTACACCTTC. It encodes CASTLLGRNYGYTF. This chain links TRBV9 with TRBJ1-2; D unclear. This CDR3 has 14 residues. CDR1 is SGDLS and CDR2 is YYNGEE in the germline V gene. Trimming removed 6 bases at V and 2 bases at J, with 14 bases between.

The V call is TRBV19, the J call TRBJ2-3, with D maybe TRBD2 (5 bases). The CDR3 extends over 15 amino acids. Germline V CDR1 and CDR2: LNHDA, SQIVND (reference sequence). The germline V and J ends were trimmed by 7 bases and 1 base, with 15 bases remaining between them. This chain's CDR3 is CASIATLGGTDTQYF. In DNA, the CDR3 is TGTGCCAGTATAGCGACCCTCGGGGGCACAGATACGCAGTATTTT.

The rearrangement links TRBV7-9 to TRBJ2-3; 15 bases line up with TRBD2. The germline CDR1 and CDR2 sequences are SEHNR and FQNEAQ (reference sequence). CDR3 size: 12 residues. Unmatched junction bases numbered 1, after V lost 3 bases and J lost 15 bases. The CDR3 loop reads CASSLGLAGGYF. CDR3 in DNA: TGTGCCAGCAGCTTGGGACTAGCGGGGGGATATTTT.

This rearrangement joins TRBV11-1 to TRBJ2-7; 8 bases are shared with TRBD1. Germline V lookup: CDR1 SGHAT, CDR2 FQDESV (reference sequence). The trim removed 6 bases at V and 0 bases at J, leaving 7 bases unmatched. The CDR3 is made up of 15 amino acids. Here the CDR3 reads CASRRQGQNSYEQYF. In DNA form, the CDR3 reads TGTGCCAGCAGACGACAGGGGCAGAACTCCTACGAGCAGTACTTC.

The gene calls are TRBV7-2 and TRBJ1-2, with TRBD1 matching over 9 bases. The trim removed 5 bases at V and 6 bases at J, leaving 10 bases unmatched. The CDR3 extends over 15 amino acids. Germline CDR1 reads SGHTA; CDR2 reads FQGNSA. CDR3 nucleotides: TGTGCCAGCAGCATCCCCACCACAGGGGGCCATGGCTACACCTTC. Translating it yields CASSIPTTGGHGYTF.

The rearrangement links TRBV11-3 to TRBJ2-5; 8 bases align to TRBD2. CDR3 size: 16 residues. Germline lookup yields CDR1 SGHNT and CDR2 YENEEA. V shed 5 bases and J 0 bases; nucleotides not matched to a gene: 8. The CDR3 coding sequence is TGTGCCAGCAGCCCGGCGGGGGGAGGGTACCAAGAGACCCAGTACTTC. It yields the protein CASSPAGGGYQETQYF.

This chain uses TRBV5-1 with TRBJ2-5, with 14 bases that match TRBD2. J was trimmed by 0 bases and V by 1 base; bases with no gene match: 5. The CDR3 consists of 18 residues. Germline values: CDR1 SGHRS, CDR2 YFSETQ. The CDR3 coding sequence is TGCGCCAGCAGCTTGAGACTAGCGGGGGGGTCGTACCAAGAGACCCAGTACTTC. Protein: CASSLRLAGGSYQETQYF.

On this clone: The same CDR3 also results from other DNA sequences found in this sample. The V gene is TRBV5-1, the J gene TRBJ2-7; 11 nucleotides align to TRBD1. The germline CDR1 and CDR2 sequences are SGHRS and YFSETQ. V gave up 2 bases and J gave up 5 bases; unmatched junction bases: 3. CDR3 length equals 14 residues. CDR3 sequence: CASSFGTGGNEQYF. The CDR3 coding sequence is TGCGCCAGCAGCTTTGGGACAGGGGGTAACGAGCAGTACTTC.